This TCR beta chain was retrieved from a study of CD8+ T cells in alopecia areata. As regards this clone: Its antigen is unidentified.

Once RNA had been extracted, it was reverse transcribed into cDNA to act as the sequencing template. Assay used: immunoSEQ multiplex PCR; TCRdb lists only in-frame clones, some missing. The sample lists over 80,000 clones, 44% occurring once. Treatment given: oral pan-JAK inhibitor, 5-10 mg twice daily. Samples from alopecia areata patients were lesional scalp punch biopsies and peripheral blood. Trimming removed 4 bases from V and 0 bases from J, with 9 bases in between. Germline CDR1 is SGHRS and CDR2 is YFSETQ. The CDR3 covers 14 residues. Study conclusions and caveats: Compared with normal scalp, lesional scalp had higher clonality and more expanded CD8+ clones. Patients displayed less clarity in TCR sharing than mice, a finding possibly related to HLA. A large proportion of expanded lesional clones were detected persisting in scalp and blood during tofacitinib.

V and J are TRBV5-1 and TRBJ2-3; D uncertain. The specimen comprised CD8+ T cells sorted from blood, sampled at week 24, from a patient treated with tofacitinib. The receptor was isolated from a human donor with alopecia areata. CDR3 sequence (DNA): TGCGCCAGCAGCCCCACGCTTAGCACAGATACGCAGTATTTT. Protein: CASSPTLSTDTQYF.